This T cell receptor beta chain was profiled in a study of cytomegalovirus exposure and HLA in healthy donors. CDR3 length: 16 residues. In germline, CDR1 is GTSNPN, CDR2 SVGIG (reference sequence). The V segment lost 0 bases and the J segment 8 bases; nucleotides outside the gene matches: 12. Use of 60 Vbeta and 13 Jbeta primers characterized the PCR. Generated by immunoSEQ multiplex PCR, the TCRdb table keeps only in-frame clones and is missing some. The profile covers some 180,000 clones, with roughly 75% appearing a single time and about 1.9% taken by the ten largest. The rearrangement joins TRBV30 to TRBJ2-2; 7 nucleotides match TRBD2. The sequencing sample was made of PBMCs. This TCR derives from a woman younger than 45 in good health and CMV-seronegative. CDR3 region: CAWSVDERGGQGELFF. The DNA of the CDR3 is TGTGCCTGGAGTGTAGACGAGCGGGGCGGTCAGGGGGAGCTGTTTTTT.